Shown below are 2 T cell receptor beta chains from a single sample sequenced in a study of early T cells in non-severe SARS-CoV-2 infection. One entry per CDR3 protein results from TCRdb running MiXCR on the 5' RACE reads. The sample has approximately 70,000 distinct CDR3 sequences; about 12% are singletons. Material for sequencing was whole blood. The receptors come from an adult who was a healthcare worker with PCR-confirmed SARS-CoV-2 infection or an uninfected control (not recorded which).

This clonotype has a handful of counts. The rearrangement joins TRBV4-1 to TRBJ1-1; D gene ambiguous. V gave up 4 bases and J gave up 4 bases, with 16 bases separating them. The germline gives CDR1 MGHRA, CDR2 YSYEKL. The CDR3 is 15 residues long. The CDR3 DNA follows: TGCGCCAGCAGCCCGGAAAAGGCTTGGGGCACTGAAGCTTTCTTT. Translated, it gives CASSPEKAWGTEAFF.

This clonotype showed up many times. The rearrangement uses TRBV2 and TRBJ1-2; D gene unclear. The length of the CDR3 is 14 residues. Germline V gene data show CDR1 as SNHLY and CDR2 as FYNNEI. The ends were cut back, 2 bases at V and 6 bases at J, with 13 bases in the middle. This CDR3 reads CASSENRRKNGYTF. For the CDR3, the DNA is TGTGCCAGCAGTGAAAACCGGCGTAAGAATGGCTACACCTTC.